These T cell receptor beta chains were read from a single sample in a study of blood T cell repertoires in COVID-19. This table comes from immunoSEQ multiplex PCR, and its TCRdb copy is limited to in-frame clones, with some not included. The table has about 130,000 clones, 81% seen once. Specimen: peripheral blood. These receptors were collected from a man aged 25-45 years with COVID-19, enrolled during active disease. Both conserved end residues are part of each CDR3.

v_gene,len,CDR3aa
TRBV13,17,CASSHFLGGGSTDTQYF
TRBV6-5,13,CASSYTTNTEAFF
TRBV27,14,CASSAPGGYNEQFF
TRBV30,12,CAWDMGGGTQYF
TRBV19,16,CASSDSSGQAYTEAFF
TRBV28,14,CASERGSSDTEAFF
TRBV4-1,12,CASSQVKETQYF
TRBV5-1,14,CASSSGQGMDTQYF
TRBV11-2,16,CASSPGTFSSYNEQFF
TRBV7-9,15,CASSRLSSGANVLTF
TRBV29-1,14,CSVEEPTEIYEQYF
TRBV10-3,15,CAISPSGRAANEQFF
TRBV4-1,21,CASSQEFSQRGGFYSYNEQFF
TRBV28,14,CASKAVGVYYGYTF
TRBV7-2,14,CASSFKDRDTEAFF
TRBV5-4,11,CASSLNTEAFF
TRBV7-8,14,CASSLGGVYEKLFF
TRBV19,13,CASSWGQQETQYF
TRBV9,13,CASSGYREGGYTF
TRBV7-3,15,CASSLTGGSTDTQYF
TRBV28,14,CASRNWDRVGNAFF
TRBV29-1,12,CSGTSGTDTQYF
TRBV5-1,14,CASSWSLDRNEQFF
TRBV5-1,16,CASSLDYPGQAYGYTF
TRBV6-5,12,CASSYGGHGYTF
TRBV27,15,CASSRRQGKGEKLFF
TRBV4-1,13,CASSQEAVSPLHF
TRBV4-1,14,CASSLIGQGDEQYF
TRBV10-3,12,CAISEYGSGAFF
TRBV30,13,CAWATGGEQPQHF
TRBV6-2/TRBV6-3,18,CASSYPLAGGKFVETQYF
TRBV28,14,CASSLRQGSSPLHF
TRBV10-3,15,CAISPTGMGSYEQYF
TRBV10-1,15,CASNTTGATNEKLFF
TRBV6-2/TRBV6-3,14,CASSQQGNNQPQHF
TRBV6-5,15,CASSRSGRVTDTQYF
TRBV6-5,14,CASSYTDRRTEAFF
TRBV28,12,CASSLLDQPQHF
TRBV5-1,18,CASSLAGQLLSAGEKLFF
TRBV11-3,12,CASSFQGTEAFF
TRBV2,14,CASSLLAGEGEQYF
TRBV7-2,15,CASSLERFGGYEAFF
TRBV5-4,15,CASSPTSGRGETQYF
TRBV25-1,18,CASSEMGLAGYLRGELFF
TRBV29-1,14,CSVVYRDRDGELFF
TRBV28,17,CASSNPLGTSGGETQYF
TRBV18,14,CASSPPQGWYEQYF
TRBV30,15,CAWSPGQGFPSPLHF
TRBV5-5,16,CASRQLGTSGYNEQFF
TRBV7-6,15,CASSLATTGESPLHF
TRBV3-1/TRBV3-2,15,CASSPTGTSTDTQYF
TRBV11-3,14,CASSPGFRVGEQYF
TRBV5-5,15,CASSGDRVIGNTIYF
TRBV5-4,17,CASSLGGQTSSYNEQFF
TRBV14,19,CASSHAGGSMRFSGNTIYF
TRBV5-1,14,CASSSFTREDTQYF
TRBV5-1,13,CASSWGDVYGYTF
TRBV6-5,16,CASSYLAGGPSETQYF
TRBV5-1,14,CASSTGQGFGEQYF
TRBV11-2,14,CASSLAPTAYGYTF